These 32 T cell receptor beta chains were sequenced from one sample in a study of blood T cell repertoires in COVID-19. The table came from immunoSEQ multiplex PCR; TCRdb's copy has only in-frame clones and leaves some out. The table lists some 140,000 clones, just over 75% of them singletons, with roughly 10% in the top ten. The material sequenced was peripheral blood. The receptors come from a human donor in a cohort sampled during active COVID-19.

The J gene is TRBJ2-7, the V gene TRBV27; 8 nucleotides agree with TRBD1. The CDR3 contains 14 residues. The V gene end was trimmed by 3 bases and the J gene end by 6 bases; junction bases not matched to a gene: 7. Germline-derived CDR1 and CDR2 are MNHEY and SMNVEV (reference sequence). In DNA form, the CDR3 reads TGTGCCAGCAGTTTGACAGGGGATACGACCGAGCAGTACTTC. It codes for CASSLTGDTTEQYF.

V usage is TRBV25-1 and J usage is TRBJ1-6; D is ambiguous. CDR1 is MGHDK, CDR2 SYGVNS, per germline. The CDR3 length is 13 residues. Deletions cut 0 bases from V and 9 bases from J, with 6 bases between. The CDR3 bases are TGTGCCAGCAGTGAATACCGGGGTTCACCCCTCCACTTT. Amino acid sequence: CASSEYRGSPLHF. Full variable domain (rest looked up from reference TRBV25-1 and TRBJ1-6): EADIYQTPRYLVIGTGKKITLECSQTMGHDKMYWYQQDPGMELHLIHYSYGVNSTEKGDLSSESTVSRIRTEHFPLTLESARPSHTSQYLCASSEYRGSPLHFGNGTRLTVT.

The J gene is TRBJ2-3, the V gene TRBV5-1, with 8 positions matching TRBD2. CDR1 and CDR2 (germline): SGHRS, YFSETQ. The CDR3 is 15 residues long. V dropped 2 bases and J dropped 3; count of bases not matched to a gene: 5. The CDR3: CASSFSGVGTDTQYF. CDR3 sequence (DNA): TGCGCCAGCAGCTTTAGCGGGGTAGGAACAGATACGCAGTATTTT.

This clone was recorded only once. The chain has TRBV5-1 and TRBJ1-6; 10 bases are shared with TRBD1. With 0 bases clipped from V and 6 bases from J, the junction kept 12 bases outside the gene matches. The V gene's germline CDR1 is SGHRS and CDR2 YFSETQ. The CDR3 totals 19 residues. The CDR3 nucleotides read TGCGCCAGCAGCTTGGGGGCTACCGGGACAGGGGCTGGTAATTCACCCCTCCACTTT. Translating gives CASSLGATGTGAGNSPLHF.

In its sample, this clone was seen a few times. The chain has TRBV4-1 and TRBJ2-7; TRBD1 matches 9 bases. Germline V gene data show CDR1 as MGHRA and CDR2 as YSYEKL. CDR3 size: 16 residues. With 4 bases clipped from V and 5 bases from J, the junction kept 12 bases outside the gene matches. CDR3 region: CASSPSSGTGSNEQYF. The CDR3 bases are TGCGCCAGCAGCCCGTCCTCCGGGACAGGGTCCAACGAGCAGTACTTC.

This clone was counted a single time. This chain joins TRBV9 and TRBJ1-4; no firm D call. The CDR3 loop spans 15 amino acids. Trimming took 4 bases from V and 7 from J, leaving 17 bases between them. The germline CDR1 and CDR2 sequences are SGDLS and YYNGEE. The CDR3 DNA follows: TGTGCCAGCAGCTTCGGACGGTCGGCGGGTGAAAAACTGTTTTTT. Translated, it gives CASSFGRSAGEKLFF. Together with reference TRBV9 and TRBJ1-4, the CDR3 gives the full variable domain: DSGVTQTPKHLITATGQRVTLRCSPRSGDLSVYWYQQSLDQGLQFLIQYYNGEERAKGNILERFSAQQFPDLHSELNLSSLELGDSALYFCASSFGRSAGEKLFFGSGTQLSVL.

The genes are TRBV20-1 and TRBJ2-5; unclear D gene. CDR1 is DFQATT and CDR2 is SNEGSKA in the germline V gene (reference sequence). The CDR3 has 11 amino acids. Trimming pared 1 base from V and 5 bases from J, leaving 5 bases between. For the CDR3, the DNA is TGCAGTGCTAGAGGCCAGGAGACCCAGTACTTC. It encodes CSARGQETQYF.

V gene TRBV5-1 combines with J gene TRBJ1-1; D might be TRBD1 (5 bases). The V gene lost 4 bases and the J gene lost 0 bases, with 10 bases spanning the gap. The CDR3 sequence is 14 residues long. Germline V lookup: CDR1 SGHRS, CDR2 YFSETQ. CDR3 sequence: CASSRRGMNTEAFF. The CDR3 DNA reads as TGCGCCAGCAGCCGGAGGGGCATGAACACTGAAGCTTTCTTT. The full variable domain, rest sourced from reference TRBV5-1 and TRBJ1-1, is KAGVTQTPRYLIKTRGQQVTLSCSPISGHRSVSWYQQTPGQGLQFLFEYFSETQRNKGNFPGRFSGRQFSNSRSEMNVSTLELGDSALYLCASSRRGMNTEAFFGQGTRLTVV.

V is TRBV7-8 and J is TRBJ1-1; D uncertain. The V gene lost 5 bases and the J gene lost 1 base, with 11 bases spanning the gap. This CDR3 spans 14 amino acids. CDR1 and CDR2 (germline): SGHVS, FQNEAQ. CDR3 region: CASSGSGRNTEAFF. As DNA, the CDR3 is TGTGCCAGCAGCGGCTCGGGTAGGAACACTGAAGCTTTCTTT.

In its sample, this clone was seen once. This rearrangement joins TRBV25-1 to TRBJ2-7; D not resolved. The V end was cut by 7 bases, the J end by 4 bases, with 14 bases between. CDR3 length: 13 amino acids. CDR1 is MGHDK and CDR2 is SYGVNS in the germline V gene. The CDR3 DNA reads TGTGCCAGCAATGTGAAACAAGTTTACGAGCAGTACTTC. It is translated as CASNVKQVYEQYF.

The rearrangement joins TRBV11-2 to TRBJ2-6; the D gene is possibly TRBD2 (6 bases). Trimming removed 1 base from V and 2 bases from J, with 12 bases in between. The CDR3 has 17 amino acids. Germline assignment: CDR1 SGHAT and CDR2 FQNNGV. The CDR3 coding sequence is TGTGCCAGCAGCTTAGTTGGGGGGTATACTGGGGCCAACGTCCTGACTTTC. Amino acids: CASSLVGGYTGANVLTF.

The chain has TRBV5-4 and TRBJ1-1; 8 nucleotides align to TRBD1. This CDR3 region has 14 residues. V lost 4 bases and J lost 2; bases outside the gene matches: 4. The germline V gene has CDR1 SGHNT and CDR2 YYREEE (reference sequence). The chain's CDR3 is CASSRTGSNTEAFF. The DNA of the CDR3 is TGTGCCAGCAGCCGGACAGGGTCAAACACTGAAGCTTTCTTT.

The CDR3 bases are TGTGCCAGCAGCCAAGTGGCAGGATCCTTCTCCTACGAGCAGTACTTC. This sequence encodes CASSQVAGSFSYEQYF. The genes are TRBV3-1 (or the pseudogene TRBV3-2) and TRBJ2-7, with unresolved D. The CDR3 spans 16 residues. Trimming removed 1 base at V and 0 bases at J, with 13 bases between. Germline CDR1 and CDR2: LGHDT and YNNKEL (reference sequence).

The rearrangement links TRBV5-1 to TRBJ2-6, with 11 nucleotides matching TRBD2. Trimming cost V 4 bases and J 0 bases; bases outside gene matches: 6. Looked up from germline, CDR1 is SGHRS and CDR2 is YFSETQ. CDR3 size: 18 residues. The DNA of the CDR3 is TGCGCCAGCAGCCAGCTACTAGCGGGGGTCTCTGGGGCCAACGTCCTGACTTTC. This codes for CASSQLLAGVSGANVLTF.

The chain links TRBV28 to TRBJ1-4; 8 positions match TRBD1. Losses at the gene ends were 6 bases for V and 2 bases for J; bases not matched to a gene: 8. The V gene's germline CDR1 is MDHEN and CDR2 SYDVKM. The CDR3 extends over 16 amino acids. CDR3 sequence (DNA): TGTGCCAGCAGAGGGGACAGGACCGGGACTAATGAAAAACTGTTTTTT. Amino acids: CASRGDRTGTNEKLFF.

The chain carries TRBV19 and TRBJ1-4, with D maybe TRBD1 (5 bases). Germline CDR1 LNHDA, CDR2 SQIVND (reference sequence). This CDR3 contains 15 residues. V was pared by 1 base and J by 3 bases, with 9 bases between. The CDR3 bases are TGTGCCAGTAGTATAGGGGGCGCGGCTAATGAAAAACTGTTTTTT. It translates to CASSIGGAANEKLFF.

V usage is TRBV7-8 and J usage is TRBJ1-1; 7 nucleotides line up with TRBD1. The CDR3 loop spans 12 amino acids. From germline, CDR1 is SGHVS and CDR2 FQNEAQ. V dropped 5 bases and J dropped 11; count of bases not matched to a gene: 8. Written as DNA, the CDR3 is TGTGCCAGCAGCCACAGGAGGGGGCATGCTTTCTTT. Amino acids: CASSHRRGHAFF. Based on the CDR3 plus reference TRBV7-8 and TRBJ1-1, the full variable domain is GAGVSQSPRYKVAKRGQDVALRCDPISGHVSLFWYQQALGQGPEFLTYFQNEAQLDKSGLPSDRFFAERPEGSVSTLKIQRTQQEDSAVYLCASSHRRGHAFFGQGTRLTVV.

The CDR3 loop reads CASSPFGGTEAFF. CDR3 sequence (DNA): TGTGCCAGCTCACCCTTCGGGGGGACTGAAGCTTTCTTT. The chain is built from TRBV18 and TRBJ1-1; the D gene is possibly TRBD1 (5 bases). This CDR3 contains 13 residues. Trimming cost V 3 bases and J 5 bases, with 10 bases left between them. CDR1 is KGHSH, CDR2 LQKENI, per germline.

The chain is built from TRBV2 and TRBJ2-5; 9 bases agree with TRBD1. CDR3 length equals 15 residues. J lost 1 base, V lost 3 bases, and 3 bases had no gene match. Germline CDR1 SNHLY, CDR2 FYNNEI. CDR3 coding DNA: TGTGCCAGCAGTGAGGGACAGGGAGGCCAAGAGACCCAGTACTTC. Amino acid sequence: CASSEGQGGQETQYF.

This clone was seen a few times. The V and J genes are TRBV5-8 and TRBJ1-1; the D gene is possibly TRBD1 (6 bases). Deletions cut 2 bases from V and 0 bases from J, with 8 bases between. This CDR3 comprises 14 residues. Germline assignment: CDR1 SGHTS and CDR2 YDEGEE. DNA for the CDR3: TGTGCCAGCAGCTTCTGGGACATGAACACTGAAGCTTTCTTT. Residues: CASSFWDMNTEAFF.

V usage is TRBV5-8 and J usage is TRBJ2-6; the D gene is possibly TRBD2 (6 bases). V shed 5 bases and J shed 0 bases, with 9 bases lying between them. The CDR3 sequence is 15 residues long. Germline V gene lookup returns CDR1 SGHTS and CDR2 YDEGEE. CDR3 bases: TGTGCCAGCAGGGCGGGGAGCTCTGGGGCCAACGTCCTGACTTTC. Residues: CASRAGSSGANVLTF.

The J gene is TRBJ1-6, the V gene TRBV30, with 10 nucleotides matching TRBD1. Germline V gives CDR1 GTSNPN, CDR2 SVGIG (reference sequence). Germline trimming cut 5 bases from V and 7 bases from J; bases unmatched to any gene: 2. The CDR3 runs 13 residues. CDR3 in amino acids: CAWVGQGNSPLHF. Here the CDR3 DNA reads TGTGCCTGGGTGGGACAGGGGAATTCACCCCTCCACTTT.

The chain joins TRBV27 to TRBJ1-1, with 8 positions matching TRBD1. This CDR3 has 15 residues. V lost 0 bases and J lost 4; bases outside the gene matches: 4. CDR1 is MNHEY and CDR2 is SMNVEV in the germline V gene (reference sequence). In DNA, the CDR3 is TGTGCCAGCAGTTTATCCAGGGGGCTGGGCACTGAAGCTTTCTTT. This codes for CASSLSRGLGTEAFF.

This clone was seen more than once but under ten times. The chain links TRBV21-1 to TRBJ1-1; the table gives TRBD1 as D, unverified against the DNA. TRBV21-1 constitutes a pseudogene. The CDR3 is 16 residues long. The CDR3 sequence: CASSKGYRTGNTEAFF. Here the CDR3 DNA reads TGTGCCAGCAGCAAAGGGTATAGGACAGGGAACACTGAAGCTTTCTTT.

This clone was seen a few times. The rearrangement links TRBV30 to TRBJ2-3; 10 nucleotides align to TRBD2. The CDR3 is made up of 15 amino acids. V was pared by 0 bases and J by 7 bases, with 7 bases of the junction left unmatched. CDR1 and CDR2 (germline): GTSNPN, SVGIG (reference sequence). CDR3 DNA sequence: TGTGCCTGGAGTGTAGCTAGCGGGGGTACGAATACGCAGTATTTT. Amino acids: CAWSVASGGTNTQYF.

V and J are TRBV5-4 and TRBJ2-7, with D maybe TRBD1 (6 bases). CDR1 is SGHNT, CDR2 YYREEE, per germline (reference sequence). CDR3 length: 14 residues. Trimming stripped 4 bases from V and 0 bases from J, with 11 bases between. Here the CDR3 DNA reads TGTGCCAGCAGCCAACGACAGGACTCCTACGAGCAGTACTTC. Translation: CASSQRQDSYEQYF.

The chain combines TRBV9 with TRBJ2-6; TRBD1 agrees at 7 bases. Germline V CDR1 and CDR2: SGDLS, YYNGEE. CDR3 length: 18 amino acids. J was trimmed by 0 bases and V by 0 bases; bases with no gene match: 6. The CDR3 reads CASSVGGTALSGANVLTF. CDR3 in DNA: TGTGCCAGCAGCGTAGGTGGGACAGCCCTCTCTGGGGCCAACGTCCTGACTTTC.

This clone has only a few counts. The chain links TRBV28 to TRBJ1-2; weak D call: TRBD1 (6 bases). The V end was cut by 6 bases, the J end by 4 bases, with 18 bases between. Germline V gives CDR1 MDHEN, CDR2 SYDVKM. The CDR3 is 15 amino acids. In nucleotides, the CDR3 is TGTGCCAGCAGCTCAGAGGGGGGGACGCGCTATGGCTACACCTTC. Protein sequence: CASSSEGGTRYGYTF.

This rearrangement joins TRBV7-8 to TRBJ2-3, with 11 bases identical to TRBD2. V shed 5 bases, J shed 5 bases, and the junction held 18 bases outside the gene matches. CDR1 and CDR2 from the germline V gene are SGHVS and FQNEAQ. CDR3 length: 19 amino acids. The CDR3 loop reads CASSPGSSGGALGGDTQYF. The CDR3 nucleotides are TGTGCCAGCAGCCCCGGAAGTAGCGGGGGGGCCCTAGGAGGAGATACGCAGTATTTT.

The V and J genes are TRBV28 and TRBJ1-1; D is undetermined. Germline-derived CDR1 and CDR2 are MDHEN and SYDVKM. The CDR3 spans 16 residues. V shed 5 bases and J shed 0 bases, with 16 bases lying between them. The CDR3 loop is CASSLVSFVMNTEAFF. DNA for the CDR3: TGTGCCAGCAGTCTAGTCTCTTTCGTAATGAACACTGAAGCTTTCTTT. Together with reference TRBV28 and TRBJ1-1, the CDR3 gives the full variable domain: DVKVTQSSRYLVKRTGEKVFLECVQDMDHENMFWYRQDPGLGLRLIYFSYDVKMKEKGDIPEGYSVSREKKERFSLILESASTNQTSMYLCASSLVSFVMNTEAFFGQGTRLTVV.

Ten or more counts support this clone. This rearrangement joins TRBV29-1 to TRBJ2-7, with 8 bases identical to TRBD1. V dropped 5 bases and J dropped 6; count of bases not matched to a gene: 9. Germline V gene sequence: CDR1 SQVTM, CDR2 ANQGSEA. The CDR3 length is 13 residues. The CDR3 DNA reads as TGCAGCGTTCATACCGGACAGGGAGGCGAGCAGTACTTC. This sequence encodes CSVHTGQGGEQYF.

The CDR3 coding sequence is TGTGCCAGCAGTTTCTCTTCAAGACACAGGCCTGAAGCTTTCTTT. It translates to CASSFSSRHRPEAFF. The gene calls are TRBV6-5 and TRBJ1-1, with D perhaps matching TRBD1 (5 bases). Trimming pared 4 bases from V and 6 bases from J, leaving 18 bases between. Per the germline V gene, CDR1 is MNHEY and CDR2 is SVGAGI. CDR3 size: 15 residues.